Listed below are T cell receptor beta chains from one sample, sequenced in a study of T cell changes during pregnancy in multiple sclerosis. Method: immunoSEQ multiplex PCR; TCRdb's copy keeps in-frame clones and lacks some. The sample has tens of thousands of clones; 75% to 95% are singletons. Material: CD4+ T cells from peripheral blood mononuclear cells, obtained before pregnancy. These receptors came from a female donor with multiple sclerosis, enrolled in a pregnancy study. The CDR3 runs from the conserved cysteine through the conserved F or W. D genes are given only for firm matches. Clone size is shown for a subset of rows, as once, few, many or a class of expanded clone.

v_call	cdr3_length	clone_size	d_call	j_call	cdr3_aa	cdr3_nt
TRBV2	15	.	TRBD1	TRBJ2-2	CASTETGGNTGELFF	TGTGCCAGTACTGAGACAGGGGGCAACACCGGGGAGCTGTTTTTT
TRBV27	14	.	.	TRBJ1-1	CASSVQGWDTEAFF	TGTGCCAGCAGTGTTCAGGGCTGGGACACTGAAGCTTTCTTT
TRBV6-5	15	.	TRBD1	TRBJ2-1	CASSPLGQGENEQFF	TGTGCCAGCAGTCCCCTCGGACAGGGCGAGAATGAGCAGTTCTTC
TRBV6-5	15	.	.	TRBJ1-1	CASSTSGHLNTEAFF	TGTGCCAGCAGTACCTCGGGACACCTGAACACTGAAGCTTTCTTT
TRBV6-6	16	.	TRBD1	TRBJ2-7	CASTRDRGATSYEQYF	TGTGCCAGCACCCGGGACAGGGGAGCAACCTCCTACGAGCAGTACTTC
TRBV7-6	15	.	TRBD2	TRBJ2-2	CASSLAAGATGELFF	TGTGCCAGCAGCTTAGCGGCGGGAGCCACCGGGGAGCTGTTTTTT
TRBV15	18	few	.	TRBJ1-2	CATSAPREVGSLLYGYTF	TGTGCCACCAGCGCCCCGAGGGAGGTCGGCTCGCTACTTTATGGCTACACCTTC
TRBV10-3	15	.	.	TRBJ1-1	CAISVGQLLNTEAFF	TGTGCCATCAGTGTAGGACAGCTATTGAACACTGAAGCTTTCTTT
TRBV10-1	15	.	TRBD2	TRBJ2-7	CASSGVAGAGGEQYF	TGCGCCAGCAGCGGGGTAGCGGGAGCAGGAGGCGAGCAGTACTTC
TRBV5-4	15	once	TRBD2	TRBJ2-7	CASSYPGLAGYEQYF	TGTGCCAGCAGCTACCCGGGACTAGCGGGGTACGAGCAGTACTTC
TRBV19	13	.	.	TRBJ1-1	CASSISGPTEAFF	TGTGCCAGTAGTATCTCAGGTCCCACTGAAGCTTTCTTT
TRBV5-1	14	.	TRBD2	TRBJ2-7	CASTRTGGGYEQYF	TGCGCCAGCACCAGAACGGGGGGAGGCTACGAGCAGTACTTC
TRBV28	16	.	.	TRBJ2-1	CASSLFTRVDYNEQFF	TGTGCCAGCAGTTTGTTCACTAGAGTGGACTACAATGAGCAGTTCTTC
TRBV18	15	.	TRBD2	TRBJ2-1	CASSTGSGSYNEQFF	TGTGCCAGCTCGACCGGCAGCGGGAGTTACAATGAGCAGTTCTTC
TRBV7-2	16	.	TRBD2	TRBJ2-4	CASSLSLAGGTNIQYF	TGTGCCAGCAGCTTATCGCTAGCGGGGGGGACTAACATTCAGTACTTC
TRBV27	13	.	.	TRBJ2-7	CASSLNRDHEQYF	TGTGCCAGCAGTTTGAACAGGGATCACGAGCAGTACTTC
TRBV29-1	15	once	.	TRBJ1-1	CSVDYQPGVNTEAFF	TGCAGCGTTGACTATCAACCAGGGGTAAACACTGAAGCTTTCTTT
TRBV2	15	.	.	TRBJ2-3	CASSVWGRGTDTQYF	TGTGCCAGCAGTGTGTGGGGGCGAGGCACAGATACGCAGTATTTT
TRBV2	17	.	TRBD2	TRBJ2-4	CASSWGEGRIAKNIQYF	TGTGCCAGCAGCTGGGGGGAGGGAAGAATAGCCAAAAACATTCAGTACTTC
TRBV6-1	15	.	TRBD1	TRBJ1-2	CASRKDRGNVGGYTF	TGTGCCAGCAGAAAGGACAGGGGGAATGTCGGCGGCTACACCTTC
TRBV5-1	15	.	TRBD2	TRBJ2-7	CASSLLLAGKDEQYF	TGCGCCAGCAGCTTGCTTCTAGCGGGAAAAGACGAGCAGTACTTC
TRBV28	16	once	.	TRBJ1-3	CASRGGTSPSGNTIYF	TGTGCCAGCCGGGGAGGAACCTCTCCCTCTGGAAACACCATATATTTT
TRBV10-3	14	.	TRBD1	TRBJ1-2	CAISDSRQGYGYTF	TGTGCCATCTCGGATTCCCGACAGGGCTATGGCTACACCTTC
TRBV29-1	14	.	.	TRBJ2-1	CSVVVRGAYNEQFF	TGCAGCGTTGTGGTCAGGGGTGCCTACAATGAGCAGTTCTTC
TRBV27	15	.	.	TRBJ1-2	CASSLKAGFDGGYTF	TGTGCCAGCAGTTTAAAGGCAGGGTTTGATGGTGGCTACACCTTC
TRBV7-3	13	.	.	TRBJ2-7	CASSPSIRDEQYF	TGTGCCAGCAGCCCAAGCATCAGGGACGAGCAGTACTTC
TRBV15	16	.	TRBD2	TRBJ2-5	CATSRGLAGLQETQYF	TGTGCCACCAGCAGAGGACTAGCGGGACTCCAAGAGACCCAGTACTTC
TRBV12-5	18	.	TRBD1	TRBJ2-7	CASGLVLRTGESFYEQYF	TGTGCTAGTGGTTTGGTACTTCGGACAGGGGAGAGTTTCTACGAGCAGTACTTC
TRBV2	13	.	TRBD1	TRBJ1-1	CASRGATGSKAFF	TGTGCCAGCAGGGGGGCGACAGGGAGTAAAGCTTTCTTT
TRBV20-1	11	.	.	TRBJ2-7	CSAAGPGEQYF	TGCAGTGCCGCGGGACCGGGGGAGCAGTACTTC
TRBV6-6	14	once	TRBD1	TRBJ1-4	CASSYRGPLEKLFF	TGTGCCAGCAGTTACAGGGGGCCTCTTGAAAAACTGTTTTTT
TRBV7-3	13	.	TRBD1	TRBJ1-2	CASSSGQGGGYTF	TGTGCCAGCAGCTCCGGACAGGGGGGTGGCTACACCTTC
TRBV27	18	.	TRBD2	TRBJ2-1	CASSLLGGGTSGYNEQFF	TGTGCCAGCAGTCTATTGGGAGGGGGGACTAGCGGATACAATGAGCAGTTCTTC
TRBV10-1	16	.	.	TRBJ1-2	CASSGAGRNTNYGYTF	TGCGCCAGCAGTGGGGCAGGGCGGAATACTAACTATGGCTACACCTTC
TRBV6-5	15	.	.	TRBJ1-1	CASSSQGRWNTEAFF	TGTGCCAGCAGCTCCCAGGGGCGGTGGAACACTGAAGCTTTCTTT
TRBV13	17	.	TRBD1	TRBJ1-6	CASSSGQGSTYNSPLHF	TGTGCCAGCAGCTCGGGACAGGGGAGCACCTATAATTCACCCCTCCACTTT
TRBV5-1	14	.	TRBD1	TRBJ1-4	CASSLRTGEEKLFF	TGCGCCAGCAGCTTGAGGACAGGGGAGGAAAAACTGTTTTTT
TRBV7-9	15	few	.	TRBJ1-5	CASSLSDSNNQPQHF	TGTGCCAGCAGCTTGAGTGACAGCAACAATCAGCCCCAGCATTTT
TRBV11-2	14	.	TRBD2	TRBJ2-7	CASSLSGSSYEQYF	TGTGCCAGCAGCCTCAGCGGGAGCTCCTACGAGCAGTACTTC
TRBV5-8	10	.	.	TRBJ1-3	CASSSNSIYF	TGTGCCAGCAGCTCTAATTCCATATATTTT